Detailed here is one TCR beta chain. The antigen remains undetermined. This specimen comes from a study of PD-L1 blockade in urothelial cancer. Study-wide findings and caveats: Durable-benefit patients had greater expansion of tumor-associated blood clones at 3 weeks.

Documented time point: peripheral blood 6 weeks after treatment start. Trimming removed 1 base at V and 7 bases at J, with 14 bases between. The CDR3 extends over 15 amino acids. Germline assignment: CDR1 SGHVS and CDR2 FNYEAQ. The method was immunoSEQ multiplex PCR; TCRdb's version includes in-frame clones alone and lacks a portion of them. The repertoire holds 25,000 to 35,000 clones, with roughly 83% as singletons. J is TRBJ1-5 and V is TRBV7-6; possible D gene TRBD1, 5 bases. The material was PBMCs, obtained around atezolizumab (anti-PD-L1) treatment. The receptor was isolated from a man in his 70s with urothelial cancer. CDR3 sequence: CASSLGGGGVQPQHF. The CDR3 coding sequence is TGTGCCAGCAGCTTAGGGGGCGGTGGGGTACAGCCCCAGCATTTT.